A selection of T cell receptor beta chains follows, all from one sample in a study of blood T cell repertoires in COVID-19. The protocol was immunoSEQ multiplex PCR, while the TCRdb copy is restricted to in-frame clones and leaves out a portion. The sample contains approximately 130,000 clones, more than 70% of which appear only once. Sequenced: peripheral blood. The receptors come from a human donor in a cohort sampled during active COVID-19. Each CDR3 is given with its conserved first and last residue. The order of the fields is V gene, clone size, CDR3 length, D gene, J gene, CDR3 protein, CDR3 DNA. The D gene is left open where the match is weak. Size values are once, few and many counts, or a class for expanded clones, and some rows have none.

>TRBV28|.|12|.|TRBJ2-1
CASSFLYNEQFF
TGTGCCAGCAGTTTCCTATACAATGAGCAGTTCTTC
>TRBV7-6|once|15|.|TRBJ2-2
CASSLYSKNTGELFF
TGTGCCAGCAGCTTATACAGTAAGAACACCGGGGAGCTGTTTTTT
>TRBV5-1|.|14|.|TRBJ2-7
CASSLTGSWYEQYF
TGCGCCAGCAGCTTGACAGGGTCCTGGTACGAGCAGTACTTC
>TRBV4-1|few|19|TRBD1|TRBJ1-5
CASSQEGTGWGNSNQPQHF
TGCGCCAGCAGCCAAGAAGGGACAGGGTGGGGTAATAGCAATCAGCCCCAGCATTTT
>TRBV30|.|12|.|TRBJ1-5
CAWSSTSQPQHF
TGTGCCTGGAGCTCCACATCCCAGCCCCAGCATTTT
>TRBV27|.|15|TRBD2|TRBJ2-7
CASSPSGGFSYEQYF
TGTGCCAGCAGTCCTAGCGGGGGCTTCTCCTACGAGCAGTACTTC
>TRBV29-1|.|15|.|TRBJ2-7
CSVKAPGTYSYEQYF
TGCAGCGTTAAAGCCCCCGGGACTTACTCATACGAGCAGTACTTC
>TRBV7-9|.|15|TRBD2|TRBJ2-3
CASSFSGGATDTQYF
TGTGCCAGCAGCTTTAGCGGGGGGGCCACAGATACGCAGTATTTT
>TRBV5-1|.|15|TRBD2|TRBJ2-1
CASSLEAGSYNEQFF
TGCGCCAGCAGCTTGGAAGCGGGGAGCTACAATGAGCAGTTCTTC
>TRBV27|.|13|.|TRBJ2-1
CASSLDYLGEQFF
TGTGCCAGCAGCCTGGACTACCTGGGCGAGCAGTTCTTC
>TRBV2|.|18|.|TRBJ2-1
CASSEALPSAGSYNEQFF
TGTGCCAGCAGTGAAGCGCTTCCATCGGCGGGAAGCTACAATGAGCAGTTCTTC
>TRBV2|.|16|.|TRBJ1-4
CASRGARRGTNEKLFF
TGTGCCAGCAGAGGAGCACGACGGGGAACTAATGAAAAACTGTTTTTT
>TRBV5-1|.|15|.|TRBJ2-3
CASSPGQTNTDTQYF
TGCGCCAGCAGCCCTGGACAGACCAACACAGATACGCAGTATTTT
>TRBV19|.|15|TRBD1|TRBJ1-2
CASNIGQGFNYGYTF
TGTGCCAGTAATATCGGACAGGGTTTTAACTATGGCTACACCTTC
>TRBV6-5|.|15|TRBD1|TRBJ1-2
CASSSRTGGNYGYTF
TGTGCCAGCAGTTCCCGGACAGGAGGAAACTATGGCTACACCTTC
>TRBV6-5|.|16|TRBD2|TRBJ2-2
CASSYRRGVPTGELFF
TGTGCCAGCAGTTACCGTCGGGGGGTTCCCACCGGGGAGCTGTTTTTT
>TRBV11-1|.|15|TRBD1|TRBJ2-1
CASSPTGGVYNEQFF
TGTGCCAGCAGTCCGACAGGGGGCGTCTACAATGAGCAGTTCTTC
>TRBV6-5|few|16|.|TRBJ2-5
CASSYSTGQNGETQYF
TGTGCCAGCAGTTACTCGACAGGACAAAATGGAGAGACCCAGTACTTC
>TRBV5-1|.|15|TRBD2|TRBJ2-1
CASRPDGGVSNEQFF
TGCGCCAGCAGACCGGACGGGGGGGTGTCAAATGAGCAGTTCTTC
>TRBV14|.|16|TRBD2|TRBJ2-3
CASSPYSGRPTDTQYF
TGTGCCAGCAGTCCCTATAGCGGGAGACCCACAGATACGCAGTATTTT
>TRBV19|.|14|.|TRBJ2-2
CASRMTAASGELFF
TGTGCCAGTAGGATGACAGCTGCCTCCGGGGAGCTGTTTTTT
>TRBV4-1|.|13|TRBD1|TRBJ1-1
CASSLGGAVEAFF
TGCGCCAGCAGCCTAGGGGGCGCGGTGGAAGCTTTCTTT
>TRBV7-9|.|15|.|TRBJ2-3
CASSGIGGLTGTQYF
TGTGCCAGCAGCGGAATAGGAGGCCTCACCGGTACGCAGTATTTT
>TRBV6-5|once|16|TRBD1|TRBJ2-3
CASSYKLTGGTDTQYF
TGTGCCAGCAGTTATAAATTGACAGGGGGCACAGATACGCAGTATTTT
>TRBV7-8|.|13|TRBD1|TRBJ1-1
CASSSPGGTEAFF
TGTGCCAGCAGCTCTCCAGGGGGAACTGAAGCTTTCTTT
>TRBV29-1|.|12|TRBD2|TRBJ2-3
CSVGLAADTQYF
TGCAGCGTTGGGCTAGCGGCAGATACGCAGTATTTT
>TRBV11-2|few|15|TRBD1|TRBJ2-5
CASSPGTGTIETQYF
TGTGCCAGCAGCCCAGGGACAGGGACCATTGAGACCCAGTACTTC
>TRBV5-8|.|12|.|TRBJ2-7
CASSLSGYEQYF
TGTGCCAGCAGCTTGAGCGGCTACGAGCAGTACTTC
>TRBV5-4|.|14|TRBD2|TRBJ2-7
CASSFSSGGYEQYF
TGTGCCAGCAGCTTCTCCAGCGGGGGCTACGAGCAGTACTTC
>TRBV9|.|14|.|TRBJ1-5
CASSGEAGNQPQHF
TGTGCCAGCAGCGGGGAGGCCGGCAATCAGCCCCAGCATTTT
>TRBV5-1|.|13|.|TRBJ2-5
CASSLSGGETQYF
TGCGCCAGCAGCTTAAGCGGAGGAGAGACCCAGTACTTC
>TRBV18|.|13|TRBD1|TRBJ1-1
CASSTTGGTEAFF
TGTGCCAGCTCAACTACAGGGGGGACTGAAGCTTTCTTT
>TRBV14|.|16|.|TRBJ2-7
CASSQVLSGPTYEQYF
TGTGCCAGCAGCCAAGTATTAAGCGGCCCGACCTACGAGCAGTACTTC
>TRBV7-7|.|16|TRBD2|TRBJ2-2
CASSRTGTSLTGELFF
TGTGCTAGCAGCCGTACAGGGACTAGCTTAACCGGGGAGCTGTTTTTT
>TRBV10-3|.|15|TRBD2|TRBJ2-7
CAIRGFAGGSYEQYF
TGTGCCATCAGGGGATTCGCGGGAGGTTCCTACGAGCAGTACTTC
>TRBV3-1/TRBV3-2|.|14|TRBD2|TRBJ2-7
CASSQRGGSYEQYF
TGTGCCAGCAGCCAGCGGGGGGGCTCCTACGAGCAGTACTTC
>TRBV5-1|.|13|.|TRBJ1-5
CASSMDTNQPQHF
TGCGCCAGCAGCATGGACACCAATCAGCCCCAGCATTTT
>TRBV7-2|.|15|.|TRBJ1-1
CASSFDPRADTEAFF
TGTGCCAGCAGCTTCGATCCCAGAGCGGACACTGAAGCTTTCTTT
>TRBV27|.|13|.|TRBJ1-3
CASSLRSGNTIYF
TGTGCCAGCAGTTTACGCTCTGGAAACACCATATATTTT
>TRBV19|.|14|.|TRBJ1-6
CASTPGGRGSPLHF
TGTGCCAGTACTCCAGGAGGACGGGGTTCACCCCTCCACTTT
>TRBV3-1/TRBV3-2|.|15|TRBD1|TRBJ1-2
CASSQESTGEDGYTF
TGTGCCAGCAGCCAAGAGTCGACAGGGGAGGATGGCTACACCTTC
>TRBV5-6|.|19|.|TRBJ2-6
CASSLAGAGPSSGANVLTF
TGTGCCAGCAGCTTGGCCGGGGCGGGACCGAGCTCTGGGGCCAACGTCCTGACTTTC
>TRBV7-9|.|16|TRBD2|TRBJ2-7
CASSQTTSGGPYEQYF
TGTGCCAGCAGCCAGACCACTAGCGGGGGGCCCTACGAGCAGTACTTC
>TRBV3-1/TRBV3-2|.|14|TRBD1|TRBJ1-2
CASSPGQAIYGYTF
TGTGCCAGCAGCCCGGGACAGGCGATCTATGGCTACACCTTC
>TRBV5-4|.|15|.|TRBJ2-2
CASSFPGADTGELFF
TGTGCCAGCAGCTTCCCAGGGGCGGACACCGGGGAGCTGTTTTTT
>TRBV19|.|14|TRBD1|TRBJ2-7
CASSIGTGDYEQYF
TGTGCCAGTAGTATTGGGACAGGGGACTACGAGCAGTACTTC
>TRBV5-1|.|16|TRBD1|TRBJ2-2
CASSLDRGPLSGELFF
TGCGCCAGCAGCTTGGACAGGGGGCCCCTCTCGGGGGAGCTGTTTTTT
>TRBV4-1|.|15|.|TRBJ2-5
CASRSGAGPQETQYF
TGCGCCAGCAGGAGTGGGGCAGGGCCCCAAGAGACCCAGTACTTC
>TRBV27|.|16|TRBD2|TRBJ2-1
CASSRTSGLSYNEQFF
TGTGCCAGCAGTCGGACTAGCGGACTTTCCTACAATGAGCAGTTCTTC
>TRBV28|.|14|TRBD2|TRBJ2-7
CASSGTSGLYEQYF
TGTGCCAGCAGCGGGACTAGCGGTCTATACGAGCAGTACTTC
>TRBV5-4|few|17|TRBD2|TRBJ2-3
CASSLASGRPSTDTQYF
TGTGCCAGCAGCTTGGCTAGCGGGAGACCTAGCACAGATACGCAGTATTTT
>TRBV30|.|13|TRBD1|TRBJ1-4
CAWTGQGGEKLFF
TGTGCCTGGACGGGACAGGGGGGTGAAAAACTGTTTTTT
>TRBV9|once|18|TRBD2|TRBJ2-1
CASSVSPGTRATYNEQFF
TGTGCCAGCAGCGTAAGTCCCGGGACTAGAGCTACCTACAATGAGCAGTTCTTC
>TRBV5-1|.|14|TRBD1|TRBJ2-7
CASSLGDRSYEQYF
TGCGCCAGCAGCTTGGGGGACAGGAGCTACGAGCAGTACTTC
>TRBV15|.|13|.|TRBJ2-1
CATNPGTSNEQFF
TGTGCCACCAATCCGGGGACTTCCAATGAGCAGTTCTTC
>TRBV5-1|.|14|TRBD1|TRBJ2-1
CASSRGTGGNEQFF
TGCGCCAGCAGCCGGGGGACAGGGGGCAATGAGCAGTTCTTC
>TRBV3-1/TRBV3-2|.|20|TRBD2|TRBJ2-1
CASSQGGFTSGSRSYNEQFF
TGTGCCAGCAGCCAAGGGGGGTTTACTAGCGGGAGTCGGTCCTACAATGAGCAGTTCTTC
>TRBV5-1|.|16|TRBD2|TRBJ2-7
CASDPGGTSGGYEQYF
TGCGCCAGCGATCCCGGAGGGACTAGCGGGGGCTACGAGCAGTACTTC
>TRBV5-1|.|15|.|TRBJ1-1
CASSLIQGQFAEAFF
TGCGCCAGCAGTTTGATACAGGGTCAGTTCGCTGAAGCTTTCTTT
>TRBV15|.|17|.|TRBJ1-5
CATSREVTAIGNQPQHF
TGTGCCACCAGCAGGGAGGTAACAGCGATTGGCAATCAGCCCCAGCATTTT